A selection of T cell receptor beta chains follows, all from one sample in a study of cytomegalovirus exposure and HLA in healthy donors. Profiled with immunoSEQ multiplex PCR; TCRdb holds only in-frame clones, not every one. This table holds about 150,000 clones, 89% found once. Specimen: PBMCs. Source of these receptors: a woman between 18 and 29 years old in good health and CMV-seropositive. Each CDR3 is given with its conserved first and last residue. Each record gives: V gene, D gene, J gene, clone size, CDR3 protein, CDR3 DNA. The D gene is left open where the match is weak. For some rows the clone size is stated as once, few or many, or as a class when expanded; others skip it.

>TRBV30|TRBD1|TRBJ2-7|once
CAWSRDSTYEQYF
TGTGCCTGGAGTCGGGACAGCACCTACGAGCAGTACTTC
>TRBV18|-|TRBJ2-3|-
CASSQRDSAGDTQYF
TGTGCCAGCTCACAACGGGACTCCGCGGGAGATACGCAGTATTTT
>TRBV5-1|TRBD1|TRBJ2-1|-
CATYDRTGEGYNEQFF
TGCGCCACCTACGACAGGACAGGGGAGGGGTACAATGAGCAGTTCTTC
>TRBV6-1|TRBD1|TRBJ1-2|-
CASRDGTGDGYTF
TGTGCCAGCAGAGACGGGACAGGGGATGGCTACACCTTC
>TRBV28|-|TRBJ1-5|-
CASSLEGRQPQHF
TGTGCCAGCAGTTTGGAGGGAAGACAGCCCCAGCATTTT
>TRBV20-1|-|TRBJ1-1|few
CSAPRGTEAFF
TGCAGTGCCCCAAGGGGAACTGAAGCTTTCTTT
>TRBV30|-|TRBJ1-1|once
CACLRVDSNTEAFF
TGTGCCTGCCTCCGGGTGGACAGCAACACTGAAGCTTTCTTT
>TRBV7-8|TRBD2|TRBJ2-7|-
CASSLAWEGSINEQYF
TGTGCCAGCAGCTTAGCGTGGGAGGGGAGCATCAACGAGCAGTACTTC
>TRBV28|-|TRBJ1-1|once
CASNRGKNEAFF
TGTGCCAGCAATAGGGGTAAAAACGAAGCTTTCTTT
>TRBV2|TRBD1|TRBJ1-6|-
CASRGDRTNNSPLHF
TGTGCCAGCAGGGGGGACAGAACTAATAATTCACCCCTCCACTTT
>TRBV6-1|-|TRBJ2-7|once
CASSESSYEQYF
TGTGCCAGCAGTGAATCGTCCTACGAGCAGTACTTC
>TRBV5-4|-|TRBJ1-2|-
CASSLGLLGGYGYTF
TGTGCCAGCAGCTTGGGATTGCTCGGGGGCTATGGCTACACCTTC
>TRBV5-6|-|TRBJ2-5|-
CASSLVTREETQYF
TGTGCCAGCAGCTTGGTGACTAGGGAGGAGACCCAGTACTTC
>TRBV2|-|TRBJ2-3|-
CASSVSGSSTDTQYF
TGTGCCAGCAGTGTCAGCGGGTCTAGCACAGATACGCAGTATTTT
>TRBV4-1|TRBD1|TRBJ2-4|-
CASSQGPPGQGEHIQYF
TGCGCCAGCAGCCAAGGCCCCCCGGGACAGGGAGAGCACATTCAGTACTTC
>TRBV7-2|TRBD1|TRBJ1-1|-
CASSLKGGSGTGGIAEAFF
TGTGCCAGCAGCTTAAAAGGCGGTTCCGGGACAGGGGGGATCGCTGAAGCTTTCTTT
>TRBV15|-|TRBJ1-2|once
CATSRDDAIYYGYTF
TGTGCCACCAGCAGAGATGATGCGATTTACTATGGCTACACCTTC
>TRBV7-9|-|TRBJ2-2|few
CASSLQLTNTGELFF
TGTGCCAGCAGCTTACAGCTGACTAACACCGGGGAGCTGTTTTTT
>TRBV9|TRBD2|TRBJ2-7|-
CASSAQGLAGGYEQYF
TGTGCCAGCAGCGCCCAAGGACTAGCGGGGGGCTACGAGCAGTACTTC
>TRBV6-6|-|TRBJ1-2|-
CASGNSGPPSHGYTF
TGTGCCAGCGGAAACAGTGGGCCTCCGTCGCATGGCTACACCTTC
>TRBV18|TRBD2|TRBJ2-1|-
CASSPVPRLAGNEQFF
TGTGCCAGCTCACCCGTCCCTCGACTAGCTGGTAATGAGCAGTTCTTC
>TRBV7-7|TRBD1|TRBJ2-1|-
CASSLGDRGDEQFF
TGTGCCAGCAGCTTAGGGGACAGGGGCGATGAGCAGTTCTTC
>TRBV5-6|TRBD2|TRBJ2-3|-
CASSLPTSGSRSTDTQYF
TGTGCCAGCAGCTTACCGACTAGCGGGAGCCGGAGCACAGATACGCAGTATTTT
>TRBV10-2|TRBD2|TRBJ2-5|few
CASSATSGGAIQTQYF
TGCGCCAGCAGTGCTACTAGCGGGGGGGCCATTCAGACCCAGTACTTC
>TRBV28|TRBD1|TRBJ1-5|-
CASSPTGGNNQPQHF
TGTGCCAGCAGTCCGACAGGGGGCAACAATCAGCCCCAGCATTTT
>TRBV2|-|TRBJ2-5|-
CAIRDFQETQYF
TGTGCCATTCGGGACTTCCAAGAGACCCAGTACTTC
>TRBV10-3|TRBD2|TRBJ2-1|once
CAIGPAGGHQEQFF
TGTGCCATCGGCCCAGCGGGGGGACATCAGGAGCAGTTCTTC
>TRBV4-3|TRBD1|TRBJ2-7|-
CASSPGQGDEQYF
TGCGCCAGCAGCCCCGGACAGGGGGACGAGCAGTACTTC
>TRBV6-1|-|TRBJ2-1|-
CASSDGGKLHNEQFF
TGTGCCAGCAGTGATGGGGGGAAACTCCACAATGAGCAGTTCTTC
>TRBV4-2|TRBD1|TRBJ1-5|-
CASSWTGANQPQHF
TGTGCCAGCAGCTGGACAGGGGCAAATCAGCCCCAGCATTTT
>TRBV7-2|-|TRBJ2-1|-
CASSLASGNEQFF
TGTGCCAGCAGCTTAGCTAGCGGCAATGAGCAGTTCTTC
>TRBV6-5|TRBD1|TRBJ1-2|-
CASSYSRDSNYGYTF
TGTGCCAGCAGTTATTCCAGGGACAGTAACTATGGCTACACCTTC
>TRBV5-4|-|TRBJ1-1|-
CASSPAGARNTEAFF
TGTGCCAGCAGCCCCGCGGGGGCTCGGAACACTGAAGCTTTCTTT
>TRBV28|-|TRBJ1-2|-
CASSLGGANYGYTF
TGTGCCAGCAGTTTAGGAGGGGCTAACTATGGCTACACCTTC
>TRBV29-1|-|TRBJ2-7|once
CSVVPGSSYEQYF
TGCAGCGTTGTTCCGGGGAGCTCCTACGAGCAGTACTTC
>TRBV19|-|TRBJ1-5|once
CASSIRVWEPQHF
TGTGCCAGTAGTATCCGGGTATGGGAGCCCCAGCATTTT
>TRBV7-2|TRBD2|TRBJ2-3|-
CASSPGLAGGYDTQYF
TGTGCCAGCAGCCCGGGACTAGCGGGGGGCTACGATACGCAGTATTTT
>TRBV4-1|TRBD1|TRBJ2-7|once
CASSPGQGTLSYEQYF
TGCGCCAGCAGCCCGGGACAGGGGACCCTCTCCTACGAGCAGTACTTC
>TRBV6-5|-|TRBJ1-2|-
CASSLQGYGYTF
TGTGCCAGCAGTTTACAGGGTTATGGCTACACCTTC
>TRBV7-9|-|TRBJ2-7|-
CASSSTDRDTYEQYF
TGTGCCAGCAGCTCCACCGACCGGGATACCTACGAGCAGTACTTC
>TRBV15|TRBD2|TRBJ2-1|-
CATSRDRTSGVNEQFF
TGTGCCACCAGCAGAGACCGGACTAGCGGGGTAAATGAGCAGTTCTTC
>TRBV5-4|-|TRBJ1-3|-
CASSPTVGNTIYF
TGTGCCAGCAGCCCAACGGTAGGAAACACCATATATTTT
>TRBV2|-|TRBJ1-1|-
CASSEGRTEAFF
TGTGCCAGCAGTGAAGGGAGGACTGAAGCTTTCTTT
>TRBV19|-|TRBJ2-7|once
CASSAAGGSYEQYF
TGTGCCAGTAGTGCCGCAGGGGGGTCCTACGAGCAGTACTTC
>TRBV27|TRBD1|TRBJ1-5|-
CASSLRLTGTGNSNQPQHF
TGTGCCAGCAGTCTTCGACTAACCGGGACAGGGAATAGCAATCAGCCCCAGCATTTT
>TRBV28|-|TRBJ2-3|-
CASSPLASADTQYF
TGTGCCAGCAGCCCCCTCGCAAGCGCAGATACGCAGTATTTT
>TRBV11-2|-|TRBJ2-7|-
CASSELGSEQYF
TGTGCCAGCAGCGAATTGGGCAGCGAGCAGTACTTC
>TRBV6-4|TRBD2|TRBJ2-3|-
CASSVTSGTDTQYF
TGTGCCAGCAGTGTGACTAGCGGCACAGATACGCAGTATTTT
>TRBV7-2|-|TRBJ1-5|-
CASSPRQNQPQHF
TGTGCCAGCAGCCCCCGACAGAATCAGCCCCAGCATTTT
>TRBV4-3|-|TRBJ2-1|-
CASSQDLDWNEQFF
TGCGCCAGCAGCCAAGATCTTGACTGGAATGAGCAGTTCTTC
>TRBV28|-|TRBJ2-3|-
CASNVDYRDTQYF
TGTGCCAGCAATGTAGATTATCGAGATACGCAGTATTTT
>TRBV7-9|-|TRBJ1-1|few
CASSLGGFAFF
TGTGCCAGCAGCTTAGGAGGGTTCGCTTTCTTT
>TRBV5-1|TRBD1|TRBJ1-1|-
CASSTGQGGNMNTEAFF
TGCGCCAGCAGCACCGGACAGGGAGGGAACATGAACACTGAAGCTTTCTTT
>TRBV4-1|-|TRBJ1-2|-
CASSQVTNYGYTF
TGCGCCAGCAGCCAAGTAACTAACTATGGCTACACCTTC
>TRBV28|-|TRBJ2-3|-
CASSFGFAGANAGTDTQYF
TGTGCCAGCAGTTTTGGGTTCGCGGGGGCCAACGCTGGCACAGATACGCAGTATTTT
>TRBV27|TRBD1|TRBJ2-1|-
CASSGGTGFINEQFF
TGTGCCAGCAGCGGCGGGACAGGGTTCATCAATGAGCAGTTCTTC
>TRBV20-1|-|TRBJ2-5|once
CSAPGGQTQYF
TGCAGTGCCCCCGGGGGACAGACCCAGTACTTC
>TRBV7-9|TRBD2|TRBJ2-5|-
CASSLSLAGTLETQYF
TGTGCCAGCAGCTTAAGTCTAGCGGGGACCCTGGAGACCCAGTACTTC
>TRBV5-8|-|TRBJ1-2|-
CASSPIDRLAYGYTF
TGTGCCAGCAGCCCTATCGACAGGTTGGCCTATGGCTACACCTTC